This T cell receptor beta chain appears in the sequencing data of a study of human T cells and chemical hapten exposure. One entry per CDR3 protein results from TCRdb running MiXCR on the RACE reads. This table holds 130,000 or so distinct CDR3 sequences, about 11% found once. Germline loops: CDR1 MNHEY, CDR2 SVGAGI. This CDR3 has 13 residues. The V and J ends lost 1 base and 6 bases respectively, with 8 bases between them. In this sample, this clonotype turned up many times. Time point: patch test 3, about 24 weeks after DPC sensitization. Noted treatment: therapeutic diphenylcyclopropenone sensitization with weekly scalp DPC.

This clonotype was sampled from a woman between 45 and 60 years old with alopecia areata. Some clones in this sample may be carry-over from other donors' samples. The source material was whole blood, sampled in connection with sensitization to the hapten diphenylcyclopropenone (DPC). The chain has TRBV6-5 and TRBJ2-3; a weak D match, TRBD2 (5 bases). In DNA form, the CDR3 reads TGTGCCAGCAGTTACTGGCGCGGGGATACGCAGTATTTT. Its protein product is CASSYWRGDTQYF.